The next 17 T cell receptor beta chains were all read from a single sample in a study of blood T cells in healthy people across ages. A second 7 to 11 cycle PCR used barcoded and J-beta primers. TCRdb reprocessed the 5' RACE reads via MiXCR and lists one record per CDR3 protein. The repertoire holds 650,000 to 900,000 distinct CDR3 sequences, with about 59% as singletons. Material for sequencing was blood. The receptor source for this set is a young man in good health.

The chain uses TRBV13 and TRBJ2-3; tentatively, D is TRBD1 or TRBD2 (5 bases each). The V gene's germline CDR1 is PRHDT and CDR2 FYEKMQ (reference sequence). The CDR3 runs to 14 residues. V lost 8 bases to trimming and J lost 5 bases, with 17 bases between them. CDR3 sequence: CASEGTLTRDTQYF. In DNA form, the CDR3 reads TGTGCCAGCGAAGGGACCCTAACCCGAGATACGCAGTATTTT.

V gene TRBV14 combines with J gene TRBJ2-7, with D tentatively TRBD1 (6 bases). V was shortened by 1 base and J by 7 bases, with 11 bases between the two germline ends. This CDR3 has 13 residues. Germline V gives CDR1 SGHDN, CDR2 FVKESK. Written as DNA, the CDR3 is TGTGCCAGCAGCCAAGGAGGGGGACGTGAGCAGTACTTC. Protein product: CASSQGGGREQYF.

The rearrangement uses TRBV7-2 and TRBJ2-7; D may be TRBD2 (6 bases). Germline V gene sequence: CDR1 SGHTA, CDR2 FQGNSA. The CDR3 extends over 15 amino acids. Trimming removed 5 bases from V and 0 bases from J, with 14 bases in between. CDR3 DNA: TGTGCCAGCAGCGCTCCCGGGACTGCCTCCTACGAGCAGTACTTC. Residues: CASSAPGTASYEQYF.

This clonotype showed up just a few times. The rearrangement links TRBV3-1 to TRBJ1-1; unclear D gene. Germline V gene sequence: CDR1 LGHDT, CDR2 YNNKEL (reference sequence). The CDR3 is 16 residues long. With 3 bases removed from V and 0 bases from J, the gap between germline ends came to 14 bases. For the CDR3, the DNA is TGTGCCAGCAGCCAGGGTGCCGGGTCCTTGAACACTGAAGCTTTCTTT. Residues: CASSQGAGSLNTEAFF.

CDR3 region: CASSSFSGGGYEQYF. CDR3 in DNA: TGTGCCAGCAGTTCCTTCTCGGGGGGCGGGTACGAGCAGTACTTC. V and J are TRBV6-5 and TRBJ2-7, with D tentatively TRBD2 (7 bases). Germline loops: CDR1 MNHEY, CDR2 SVGAGI. This CDR3 spans 15 amino acids. V was cut by 4 bases and J by 4 bases, with 17 bases left in between.

The gene calls are TRBV9 and TRBJ2-1, with TRBD2 matching 13 bases. The CDR3 has 17 residues. Per the germline V gene, CDR1 is SGDLS and CDR2 is YYNGEE. The V gene end was trimmed by 4 bases and the J gene end by 8 bases; junction bases not matched to a gene: 12. The CDR3 DNA follows: TGTGCCAGCAGCCTAAACCTACTAGCGGGGGGGTACCATGAGCAGTTCTTC. This sequence encodes CASSLNLLAGGYHEQFF.

The chain is built from TRBV7-9 and TRBJ2-1; D might be TRBD1 (5 bases). CDR3 size: 14 residues. The germline V gene has CDR1 SEHNR and CDR2 FQNEAQ (reference sequence). Trimming removed 7 bases at V and 4 bases at J, with 14 bases between. The CDR3 region is CASIAGLLYNEQFF. The CDR3 bases are TGTGCCAGCATCGCAGGGTTACTATACAATGAGCAGTTCTTC.

The rearrangement links TRBV12-3 or TRBV12-4 to TRBJ2-5; maybe TRBD2 (6 bases). Gene TRBJ2-7 matches the end of the DNA better, so the J call may be wrong. The CDR3 totals 14 residues. CDR3 protein: CASSLWRGWNEQYF. For the CDR3, the DNA is TGTGCCAGCAGTTTATGGAGGGGATGGAACGAGCAGTACTTC.

Notes on this clonotype: Compared with germline, one end of the junction differs, possibly owing to a read error. DNA of the CDR3: TGCAGCGTTGAAAGGGACCCCGGGGGCTGCACCTTC. It is translated as CSVERDPGGCTF. The rearrangement links TRBV29-1 to TRBJ1-2; D perhaps matches TRBD1 (6 bases). Germline loops: CDR1 SQVTM, CDR2 ANQGSEA. The CDR3 has 12 residues.

The chain couples TRBV29-1 to TRBJ2-1, with a weak D call TRBD1 (5 bases). The V end lost 1 base, the J end lost 0 bases, and 13 bases lay between the germline ends. Germline values: CDR1 SQVTM, CDR2 ANQGSEA. This CDR3 contains 16 residues. The CDR3: CSVEGGQGSSYNEQFF. The CDR3 DNA follows: TGCAGCGTTGAAGGTGGACAAGGAAGCTCCTACAATGAGCAGTTCTTC.

V usage is TRBV12-3 or TRBV12-4 and J usage is TRBJ1-5; 10 positions match TRBD1. The CDR3 totals 15 residues. Trimming cost V 5 bases and J 4 bases; bases outside gene matches: 5. The chain's CDR3 is CASSPDRGWNQPQHF. CDR3 nucleotides: TGTGCCAGCAGTCCGGACAGGGGGTGGAATCAGCCCCAGCATTTT.

Details on this clonotype: The junction departs from the called germline gene at one end, perhaps through a read error. The rearrangement links TRBV20-1 to TRBJ1-4; D perhaps matches TRBD1 (5 bases). The CDR3 is 14 residues long. Looked up from germline, CDR1 is DFQATT and CDR2 is SNEGSKA (reference sequence). CDR3 region: CSAPRDGEDEKLFF. Here the CDR3 DNA reads TGCAGTGCCCCGCGGGACGGGGAGGATGAAAAGCTGTTTTTT.

J is TRBJ2-1 and V is TRBV6-5; 8 bases line up with TRBD1. Per the germline V gene, CDR1 is MNHEY and CDR2 is SVGAGI. This CDR3 region has 14 residues. Trimming at V came to 4 bases and at J to 9 bases, leaving 8 bases not matched to a gene. CDR3 coding DNA: TGTGCCAGCAGTTTTAGGACAGGGATCGGTGAGCAGTTCTTC. This sequence encodes CASSFRTGIGEQFF.

The chain joins TRBV10-3 to TRBJ2-1, with 11 bases fitting TRBD2. This CDR3 region has 17 residues. Germline CDR1 and CDR2: ENHRY and SYGVKD. Trimming cost V 0 bases and J 7 bases; bases outside gene matches: 8. CDR3 coding DNA: TGTGCCATCAGTGAGTCGGGGACTAGCGGCGGGAGAAATGAGCAGTTCTTC. Its protein product is CAISESGTSGGRNEQFF.

The J gene is TRBJ2-1, the V gene TRBV29-1; 16 bases align to TRBD2. CDR3 size: 19 residues. The V and J ends lost 6 bases and 1 base, in that order; junction bases with no gene match: 12. CDR1 SQVTM and CDR2 ANQGSEA come from the germline V gene. CDR3 loop: CSVVGTSGGAMRSYNEQFF. The CDR3 nucleotides are TGCAGCGTGGTGGGGACTAGCGGGGGGGCGATGCGGTCCTACAATGAGCAGTTCTTC.

This clonotype was counted ten times or more. The chain joins TRBV20-1 to TRBJ1-6, with no clear D. CDR3 length: 17 amino acids. CDR1 is DFQATT, CDR2 SNEGSKA, per germline (reference sequence). Trimming cost V 0 bases and J 4 bases, with 16 bases left between them. Here the CDR3 DNA reads TGCAGTGCTAGAGATCAGGAGAGGATCCGATATAATTCACCCCTCCACTTT. Translation gives CSARDQERIRYNSPLHF.

This clonotype was recorded once. One junction end disagrees with the germline gene, perhaps due to a read error. The chain recombines TRBV4-1 with TRBJ1-1; 8 nucleotides align to TRBD1. The CDR3 runs to 15 residues. CDR1 is MGHRA, CDR2 YSYEKL, per germline. The CDR3 bases are TGCGCCAGCAGCCAAGATCAGGGGGCGAACCCTGAAGCTTTCTTT. Amino acids: CASSQDQGANPEAFF.